This T cell receptor beta chain is from a study of T cell clonotyping in hematopoietic cell transplantation (dated by TCRdb to about 2021). For the study in its entirety: In the study, approximately 140 blood samples were gathered from roughly 33 consecutive transplant recipients and their related donors. Patients were recruited between September 2015 and 2017 and followed until September 2020 or death. Study-level results and caveats: Overlap with donor repertoires was found for only a small fraction of recipient repertoires, with over 95% found to appear de novo at the given depth. Inverse Simpson Index values from donors and from recipients before transplant predicted broader TCR repertoire diversity after transplant. After transplant, TCR diversity in recipients dropped, and pathologically expanded clonotypes climbed progressively between day 30 and day 180. Sample size was limited, and cells were not sorted, so CD4 and CD8 repertoire contributions could not be separated.

Comment on this clone: Its binding antigen is unknown. Within one base of it there is no much larger clone, and no base qualities were kept.

Including cysteine and phenylalanine, the CDR3 has 12 amino acids. Only the CDR3 DNA stays, 36 bases, in frame from base 1. CDR1 and CDR2 are read off the germline V gene as MNHEY and SVGAGI. Deletion took 6 bases off V and 7 bases off J, with a span of 13 bases between the germline ends. What the time point label conveys for this sample: 100 days after allo-HCT. Blood from recipients was drawn about 28 days before transplant and again at days 30, 100 and 180 after transplant. Nuclei Lysis Solution was used to extract genomic DNA from fresh or cryopreserved unfractionated peripheral blood mononuclear cells. With the immunoSEQ assay, which is a bias-controlled multiplex PCR relying on V- and J-specific primers, TCR beta CDR3 regions were amplified from genomic DNA. In a second PCR step, the CDR3 amplicons were tagged with a proprietary barcode plus Illumina adapter sequences. An Illumina MiSeq instrument was used for sequencing of the CDR3 libraries. As for the original processing: Export and quality control were handled in immunoSEQ Analyzer 3.0, while downstream analyses relied on R Bioconductor and Immunarch. Repertoire metrics were calculated using only productive rearrangements within the normalized downsampled data set. In the normalized cohort, clonotypes with more than 5 templates were defined as pathologically expanded. Repertoire diversity was measured with the Inverse Simpson Index. To capture all clonotypes, CMV-specificity analyses were performed on the non-normalized data set. The table was pulled from immuneACCESS by TCRdb, which kept in-frame rearrangements only. Such tables lose some clones; where checked, under half of the loss comes from unresolved V genes, and the rest has no known cause. D and trimming come from the DNA, and the V and J calls and clone size come from that table. The sample table shows 7,000 or so clones, and around 88% are seen once. The top ten hold about 7.2% of the sample.

The starting material was PBMCs, obtained 100 days after allogeneic stem cell transplant. Rearrangement joined TRBV6-5 to TRBJ2-7, with no reliable assignment of the D segment. This TCR derives from a young adult male patient who had an allogeneic stem cell transplant from a related donor, so the T cells may come from the graft donor. Some clones in this sample may be carry-over from other donors' samples. The bases read TGTGCCAGCAGGGCCCACTCGGAAGAGCAGTACTTC. The encoded protein is CASRAHSEEQYF.